The present entry profiles one T cell receptor (beta chain) with its context. Its antigen remains unidentified. Generated by immunoSEQ multiplex PCR, the TCRdb table keeps only in-frame clones and is missing some. The table includes 15,000 to 20,000 clones, 70% to 85% detected once. These data come from a study of CD4 T cells in relation to SARS-CoV-2 and coronaviruses. Looking at the study overall: After roughly 11 days of antigen culture, PBMC TCR beta CDR3s were sequenced.

The unexposed donors gave CD4+ T cells in about 2010-2019, prior to COVID-19. After about 10 days of culture, CD4+ T cells were isolated. With 3 bases removed from V and 9 bases from J, the gap between germline ends came to 9 bases. Looked up from germline, CDR1 is GTSNPN and CDR2 is SVGIG (reference sequence). This CDR3 region has 11 residues. Source material: CD4+ T cells from PBMCs, cultured in vitro. The rearrangement joins TRBV30 to TRBJ2-1; no clear D. This clonotype was sampled from a human donor in good health. CDR3 sequence (DNA): TGTGCCTGGAGGCAGGTGGGTGAGCAGTTCTTC. This sequence encodes CAWRQVGEQFF.